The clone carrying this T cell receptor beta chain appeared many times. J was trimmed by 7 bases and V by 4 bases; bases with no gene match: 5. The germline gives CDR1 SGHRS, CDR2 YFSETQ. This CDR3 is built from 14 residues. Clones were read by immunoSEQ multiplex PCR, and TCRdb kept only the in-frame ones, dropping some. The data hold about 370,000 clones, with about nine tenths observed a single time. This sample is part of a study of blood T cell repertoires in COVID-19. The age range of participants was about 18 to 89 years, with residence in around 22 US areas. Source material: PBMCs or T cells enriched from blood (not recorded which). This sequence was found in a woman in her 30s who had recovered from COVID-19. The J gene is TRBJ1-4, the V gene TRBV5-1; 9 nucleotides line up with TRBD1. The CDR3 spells CASSPGTGSEKLFF. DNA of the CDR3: TGCGCCAGCAGCCCCGGGACAGGGAGTGAAAAACTGTTTTTT.